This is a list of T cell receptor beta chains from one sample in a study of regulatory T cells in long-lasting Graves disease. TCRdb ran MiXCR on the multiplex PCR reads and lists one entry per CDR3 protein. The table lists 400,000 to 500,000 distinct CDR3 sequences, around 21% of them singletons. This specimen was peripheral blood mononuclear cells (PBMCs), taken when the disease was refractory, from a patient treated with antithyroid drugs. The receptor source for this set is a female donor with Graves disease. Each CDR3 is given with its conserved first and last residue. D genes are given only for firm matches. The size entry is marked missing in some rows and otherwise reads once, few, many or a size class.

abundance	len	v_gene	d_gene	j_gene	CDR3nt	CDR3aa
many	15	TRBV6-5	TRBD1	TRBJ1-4	TGTGCCAGCAGTTTCACAGGGGGAACTAATGAAAAACTGTTTTTT	CASSFTGGTNEKLFF
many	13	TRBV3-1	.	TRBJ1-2	TGTGCCAGCAGCCAAGGACAGAGCTATGGCTACACCTTC	CASSQGQSYGYTF
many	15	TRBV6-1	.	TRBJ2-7	TGTGCCAGCAGTGAATGGGGACCACAAACGGGCGAGCAGTACTTC	CASSEWGPQTGEQYF
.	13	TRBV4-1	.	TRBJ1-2	TGCGCCAGCAGCCCTTCCGAGTTCTATGGCTACACCTTC	CASSPSEFYGYTF
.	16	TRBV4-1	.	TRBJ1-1	TGCGCCAGCAGCCAGAATCGGGGGGCGCTGGACACTGAAGCTTTCTTT	CASSQNRGALDTEAFF
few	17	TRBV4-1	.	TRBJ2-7	TGCGCCAGCAGCCAGGTTACCGGGACCACAATTTCCTACGAGCAGTACTTC	CASSQVTGTTISYEQYF
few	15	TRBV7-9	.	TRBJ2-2	TGTGCCAGCAGCTTAGGACTTTCCTACACCGGGGAGCTGTTTTTT	CASSLGLSYTGELFF
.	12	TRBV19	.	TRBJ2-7	TGTGCCAGTGGGACAAGACTAGGCCAGCAGTACTTC	CASGTRLGQQYF
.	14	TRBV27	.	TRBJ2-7	TGTGCCAGCAGTGACCGGGACCAGCTTAGCGAGCAGTACTTC	CASSDRDQLSEQYF
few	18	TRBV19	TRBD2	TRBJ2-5	TGTGCCAGTAGCATAGCCTTCGCCGGGACTAGCGGGAGAGAGACCCAGTACTTC	CASSIAFAGTSGRETQYF
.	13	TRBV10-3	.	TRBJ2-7	TGTGCCATCACCGGTAGCGACTCCTACGAGCAGTACTTC	CAITGSDSYEQYF
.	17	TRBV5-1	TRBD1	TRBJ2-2	TGCGCCAGCAGCTCCGCCCTCGACAGGGCCCACACCGGGGAGCTGCTTTTT	CASSSALDRAHTGELLF
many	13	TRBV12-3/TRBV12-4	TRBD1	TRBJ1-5	TGTGCCAGCAGCGGACAGGACCATCAGCCCCAGCATTTT	CASSGQDHQPQHF
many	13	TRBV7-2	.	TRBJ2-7	TGTGCCAGCAGCTTAGGGTTTGGTTACGAGCAGTACTTC	CASSLGFGYEQYF
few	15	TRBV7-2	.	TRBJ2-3	TGTGCCAGCAGCCCTACAGTTCATGTCACAGATACGCAGTATTTT	CASSPTVHVTDTQYF
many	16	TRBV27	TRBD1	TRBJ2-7	TGTGCCAGCAGGCCTCAAGGGACAGGGTCTATCTACGAGCAGTACTTC	CASRPQGTGSIYEQYF
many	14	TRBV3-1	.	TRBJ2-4	TGTGCCAGCAGCCAACTTCTAGCCAAAAACATTCAGTACTTC	CASSQLLAKNIQYF
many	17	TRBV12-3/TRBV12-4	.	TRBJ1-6	TGTGCCAGCAGTTTTCTAAGTGGACACGGTACTAATTCACCCCTCCACTTT	CASSFLSGHGTNSPLHF
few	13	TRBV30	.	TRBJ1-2	TGTGCCTGGAATTCTAATTTAGGGCGGGGCTACACCTTC	CAWNSNLGRGYTF
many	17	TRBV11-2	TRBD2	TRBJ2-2	TGTGCCAGCAGCTTCCCGACGACTAGCGGAACCACCGGGGAGCTGTTTTTT	CASSFPTTSGTTGELFF
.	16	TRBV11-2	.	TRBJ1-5	TGTGCCAGCAGCCTTACTGGACAGTCTGGGTTTCAGCCCCAGCATTTT	CASSLTGQSGFQPQHF
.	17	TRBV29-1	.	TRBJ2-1	TGCAGCGTTGAGAGTCCTGGAAAAGTGGGAGCCTACAATGAGCAGTTCTTC	CSVESPGKVGAYNEQFF
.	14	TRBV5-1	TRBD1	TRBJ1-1	TGCGCCAGCAGCGCGGGACAGGGGGCGGGTGAAGCTTTCTTT	CASSAGQGAGEAFF
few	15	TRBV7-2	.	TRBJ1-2	TGTGCCAGCAGCCAACTACAGGGAAGTTTGGGTGGCTACACCTTC	CASSQLQGSLGGYTF
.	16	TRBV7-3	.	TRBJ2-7	TGTGCCAGCAGCTTAAGTAAGGGGGAGTACTCCTACGAGCAGTACTTC	CASSLSKGEYSYEQYF
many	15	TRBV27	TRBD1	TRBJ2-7	TGTGCCAGCAGTCTATGGACAGGACACTCCTACGAGCAGTACTTC	CASSLWTGHSYEQYF